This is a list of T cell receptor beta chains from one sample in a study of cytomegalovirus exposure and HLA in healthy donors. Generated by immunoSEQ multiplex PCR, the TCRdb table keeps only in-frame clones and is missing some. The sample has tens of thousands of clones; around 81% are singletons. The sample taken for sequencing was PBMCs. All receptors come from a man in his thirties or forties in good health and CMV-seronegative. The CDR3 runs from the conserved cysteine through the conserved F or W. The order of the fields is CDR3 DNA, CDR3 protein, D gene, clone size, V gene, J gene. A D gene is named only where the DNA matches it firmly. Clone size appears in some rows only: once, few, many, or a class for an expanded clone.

CDR3 DNA: TGTGCCAGCAGCTCTCCAAAGAGGGCGTCTGAAGCTTTCTTT
CDR3 protein: CASSSPKRASEAFF
D gene: NA
clone size: NA
V gene: TRBV11-2
J gene: TRBJ1-1

CDR3 DNA: TGTGCCAGCAGCTTGGATTGGGGGGGGAGCACAGATACGCAGTATTTT
CDR3 protein: CASSLDWGGSTDTQYF
D gene: TRBD2
clone size: NA
V gene: TRBV5-5
J gene: TRBJ2-3

CDR3 DNA: TGCAGCGTTAGGACAGGGGGGACTGAAGCTTTCTTT
CDR3 protein: CSVRTGGTEAFF
D gene: TRBD1
clone size: few
V gene: TRBV29-1
J gene: TRBJ1-1

CDR3 DNA: TGCGCCAGCAACTTGGGGCCCACCTTACGAGAGCGGGCTGAAGCTTTCTTT
CDR3 protein: CASNLGPTLRERAEAFF
D gene: NA
clone size: NA
V gene: TRBV5-1
J gene: TRBJ1-1

CDR3 DNA: TGTGCCAGCAGCGTAGGTGTCACCTCCCAGTTCAATGAGCAGTTCTTC
CDR3 protein: CASSVGVTSQFNEQFF
D gene: NA
clone size: NA
V gene: TRBV9
J gene: TRBJ2-1

CDR3 DNA: TGTGCCAGCAGAGCATGGGGCGGGGGGATGGAGACCCAGTACTTC
CDR3 protein: CASRAWGGGMETQYF
D gene: TRBD2
clone size: NA
V gene: TRBV27
J gene: TRBJ2-5

CDR3 DNA: TGTGCCAGCAGCCTCGCGGTTGGCACTGAAGCTTTCTTT
CDR3 protein: CASSLAVGTEAFF
D gene: NA
clone size: NA
V gene: TRBV7-8
J gene: TRBJ1-1

CDR3 DNA: TGTGCCAGCAGTTTAGGGCAGGGGCGTTCTAACTATGGCTACACCTTC
CDR3 protein: CASSLGQGRSNYGYTF
D gene: NA
clone size: once
V gene: TRBV27
J gene: TRBJ1-2

CDR3 DNA: TGTGCCAGCAGTGAATTTGCGGGCCTTAGCACAGATACGCAGTATTTT
CDR3 protein: CASSEFAGLSTDTQYF
D gene: NA
clone size: once
V gene: TRBV25-1
J gene: TRBJ2-3

CDR3 DNA: TGTGCCAGCAGCCAAAACCCTTCCTTTGAGGACACCATATATTTT
CDR3 protein: CASSQNPSFEDTIYF
D gene: NA
clone size: NA
V gene: TRBV4-2
J gene: TRBJ1-3

CDR3 DNA: TGTGCCAGCAGTGAATCCCAGACAGGGGCGAACACTGAAGCTTTCTTT
CDR3 protein: CASSESQTGANTEAFF
D gene: TRBD1
clone size: NA
V gene: TRBV6-1
J gene: TRBJ1-1

CDR3 DNA: TGTGCCAGCAGTGAAGCCGGGACAGGGCTCCCCTATGGCTACACCTTC
CDR3 protein: CASSEAGTGLPYGYTF
D gene: TRBD1
clone size: NA
V gene: TRBV6-1
J gene: TRBJ1-2

CDR3 DNA: TGTGCCAGCAGCTTTTCCCATTCGGGGGATCGAGGCTACACCTTC
CDR3 protein: CASSFSHSGDRGYTF
D gene: NA
clone size: NA
V gene: TRBV7-2
J gene: TRBJ1-2

CDR3 DNA: TGTGCCAGCAGTCAATATAGGGACAGGGGATTAGCTTTCTTT
CDR3 protein: CASSQYRDRGLAFF
D gene: TRBD1
clone size: NA
V gene: TRBV28
J gene: TRBJ1-1

CDR3 DNA: TGTGCCAGCAGGAATGGGGAGGATGGTACTGAAGCTTTCTTT
CDR3 protein: CASRNGEDGTEAFF
D gene: NA
clone size: NA
V gene: TRBV5-6
J gene: TRBJ1-1

CDR3 DNA: TGTGCCACCAGCGGAGTTGCAATACGGTACAATGAGCAGTTCTTC
CDR3 protein: CATSGVAIRYNEQFF
D gene: NA
clone size: NA
V gene: TRBV15
J gene: TRBJ2-1

CDR3 DNA: TGTGCCAGCAGCCCCAGGGTTGGCACTGAAGCTTTCTTT
CDR3 protein: CASSPRVGTEAFF
D gene: NA
clone size: NA
V gene: TRBV7-6
J gene: TRBJ1-1

CDR3 DNA: TGTGCCAGCAGGCCCTCCAGGACAGGACCTTCTAATTCACCCCTCCACTTT
CDR3 protein: CASRPSRTGPSNSPLHF
D gene: TRBD1
clone size: NA
V gene: TRBV13
J gene: TRBJ1-6

CDR3 DNA: TGCGCCAGCAGCTTGGAGGGGCAAGAGACCCAGTACTTC
CDR3 protein: CASSLEGQETQYF
D gene: NA
clone size: NA
V gene: TRBV5-1
J gene: TRBJ2-5

CDR3 DNA: TGTGCCAGCAGCAAATCCAGGGGGCAACACTATGGCTACACCTTC
CDR3 protein: CASSKSRGQHYGYTF
D gene: NA
clone size: once
V gene: TRBV21-1
J gene: TRBJ1-2

CDR3 DNA: TGCGCCAGCAGCTTGTGGGGGGGCTCCAACACTGAAGCTTTCTTT
CDR3 protein: CASSLWGGSNTEAFF
D gene: NA
clone size: NA
V gene: TRBV5-1
J gene: TRBJ1-1

CDR3 DNA: TGCAGCGCTCGGGACAGGGAAGATGGCTACACCTTC
CDR3 protein: CSARDREDGYTF
D gene: TRBD1
clone size: few
V gene: TRBV29-1
J gene: TRBJ1-2

CDR3 DNA: TGTGCCAGCAGCTTAGCTCAGGGAATCGCTTTCTTT
CDR3 protein: CASSLAQGIAFF
D gene: NA
clone size: NA
V gene: TRBV11-2
J gene: TRBJ1-1

CDR3 DNA: TGTGCCAGCAGTGATACAGGGTTAATTGGCTACACCTTC
CDR3 protein: CASSDTGLIGYTF
D gene: NA
clone size: once
V gene: TRBV7-2
J gene: TRBJ1-2

CDR3 DNA: TGTGCCAGCAGCTTAGAGGGGTTGAACACTGAAGCTTTCTTT
CDR3 protein: CASSLEGLNTEAFF
D gene: NA
clone size: NA
V gene: TRBV7-2
J gene: TRBJ1-1

CDR3 DNA: TGTGCCAGCAGTAGCGGACAGACCTACCGGGTCGAGCAGTACTTC
CDR3 protein: CASSSGQTYRVEQYF
D gene: NA
clone size: NA
V gene: TRBV6-5
J gene: TRBJ2-7

CDR3 DNA: TGTGCCAGCAGCTTGTATAGCTCCTACAATGAGCAGTTCTTC
CDR3 protein: CASSLYSSYNEQFF
D gene: NA
clone size: NA
V gene: TRBV7-6
J gene: TRBJ2-1

CDR3 DNA: TGTGCCAGCTCACTCTTAGACAGGGGTACTGAAGCTTTCTTT
CDR3 protein: CASSLLDRGTEAFF
D gene: TRBD1
clone size: once
V gene: TRBV18
J gene: TRBJ1-1

CDR3 DNA: TGCGCCAGCAGCACCGGGACAGGCTCTGGAAACACCATATATTTT
CDR3 protein: CASSTGTGSGNTIYF
D gene: TRBD1
clone size: NA
V gene: TRBV5-1
J gene: TRBJ1-3

CDR3 DNA: TGTGCCAGCAGCGTAGCTGATACGCAGTATTTT
CDR3 protein: CASSVADTQYF
D gene: NA
clone size: NA
V gene: TRBV9
J gene: TRBJ2-3

CDR3 DNA: TGTGCCACCAGCAGAGATCCCGGGACTAGCGCCGGGGAGCTGTTTTTT
CDR3 protein: CATSRDPGTSAGELFF
D gene: TRBD2
clone size: once
V gene: TRBV15
J gene: TRBJ2-2

CDR3 DNA: TGTGCCAGTAGTATGCGTGGTTATGAGACCCAGTACTTC
CDR3 protein: CASSMRGYETQYF
D gene: NA
clone size: few
V gene: TRBV19
J gene: TRBJ2-5

CDR3 DNA: TGTGCCAGCAGCCCAGATAGCGGGCGGACCGTTGAGCAGTTCTTC
CDR3 protein: CASSPDSGRTVEQFF
D gene: TRBD2
clone size: NA
V gene: TRBV5-4
J gene: TRBJ2-1

CDR3 DNA: TGTGCCAGCAGCTTGCTTTCGCTTGAAGGGGGCGAGACTGAAGCTTTCTTT
CDR3 protein: CASSLLSLEGGETEAFF
D gene: TRBD1
clone size: NA
V gene: TRBV5-8
J gene: TRBJ1-1

CDR3 DNA: TGTGCCAGTAGTTCGACAGGAGGAGGAGAGCAGTTCTTC
CDR3 protein: CASSSTGGGEQFF
D gene: NA
clone size: NA
V gene: TRBV19
J gene: TRBJ2-1